Below, 14 T cell receptor beta chains from the same sample are listed, as sequenced in a study of response to subunit inactivated influenza vaccine. Each CDR3 protein is one row after TCRdb ran MiXCR on the RT-PCR reads. The sample has about 520,000 distinct CDR3 sequences; under 8.5% are singletons. The sequenced sample was PBMCs from blood, obtained about 24 months after vaccination. The receptors were sampled from a man aged 45 to 70 who received an inactivated influenza vaccine.

At least ten counts were recorded for this clonotype. The V and J genes are TRBV11-2 and TRBJ2-2, with 9 bases matching TRBD1. Unmatched junction bases numbered 4, after V lost 5 bases and J lost 3 bases. The CDR3 is 15 residues long. Germline V gene lookup returns CDR1 SGHAT and CDR2 FQNNGV. The CDR3 protein is CASSQGTGHTGELFF. The CDR3 bases are TGTGCCAGCAGCCAAGGGACAGGGCACACCGGGGAGCTGTTTTTT.

This clonotype was seen repeatedly, ten times or more. This chain uses TRBV2 with TRBJ2-3; no reliable D call. The CDR3 spans 12 residues. V lost 8 bases and J 2 bases, leaving 8 bases between the germline ends. Germline V CDR1 and CDR2: SNHLY, FYNNEI. In nucleotides, the CDR3 is TGTGCCAGCGGTGGGGACACAGATACGCAGTATTTT. This codes for CASGGDTDTQYF.

The sample holds many counts of this clonotype. V and J are TRBV5-6 and TRBJ2-5; perhaps TRBD1 as D (5 bases). The V end lost 1 base, the J end lost 1 base, and 8 bases lay between the germline ends. The CDR3 consists of 14 residues. Germline V lookup: CDR1 SGHDT, CDR2 YYEEEE. DNA for the CDR3: TGTGCCAGCAGCTTGTTTGGGGCCCAAGAGACCCAGTACTTC. Its translation is CASSLFGAQETQYF.

This chain connects TRBV5-1 to TRBJ2-1; D perhaps matches TRBD1 (7 bases). Germline V gene sequence: CDR1 SGHRS, CDR2 YFSETQ. V was shortened by 1 base and J by 7 bases, with 15 bases between the two germline ends. The CDR3 has 15 amino acids. As DNA, the CDR3 is TGCGCCAGCAGCTTGAGGTCCCCAGGGGGGAATGAGCAGTTCTTC. It translates to CASSLRSPGGNEQFF.

This clonotype has more than one count but fewer than ten. The chain recombines TRBV7-9 with TRBJ2-1; 11 bases align to TRBD2. The trim removed 5 bases at V and 0 bases at J, leaving 6 bases unmatched. CDR3 length: 17 residues. Per the germline V gene, CDR1 is SEHNR and CDR2 is FQNEAQ (reference sequence). The CDR3 region is CASSGRTSGSSYNEQFF. The CDR3 coding sequence is TGTGCCAGCAGCGGCCGGACTAGCGGGTCCTCCTACAATGAGCAGTTCTTC.

The DNA of the CDR3 is TGCGCCAGCAGCCAAGACCAAGCTCTTGAAAAACTGTTTTTT. Its translation: CASSQDQALEKLFF. V usage is TRBV4-3 and J usage is TRBJ1-4; D remains unclear. V shed 0 bases and J shed 7 bases, with 9 bases lying between them. The CDR3 runs 14 residues. Germline CDR1 and CDR2: LGHNA and YSLEER.

There are many counts of this clonotype. The chain has TRBV7-9 and TRBJ2-4; D might be TRBD2 (5 bases). The CDR3 runs 16 residues. Trimming cost V 5 bases and J 3 bases, with 17 bases left between them. Germline V CDR1 and CDR2: SEHNR, FQNEAQ (reference sequence). The CDR3 DNA sequence: TGTGCCAGCAGCCGGGCGGGCAGCGGATACAAAAACATTCAGTACTTC. This codes for CASSRAGSGYKNIQYF.

The rearrangement links TRBV12-3 or TRBV12-4 to TRBJ2-5; D is perhaps TRBD2 (5 bases). This CDR3 contains 12 residues. Trimming removed 6 bases at V and 5 bases at J, with 10 bases between. The CDR3 sequence is CASRPSGETQYF. DNA of the CDR3: TGTGCCAGCAGGCCGTCGGGGGAGACCCAGTACTTC.

The CDR3 DNA follows: TGTGCCAGCAGCTCGGGACTAGCGGGGGGGCGGGAGCAGTTCTTC. Amino acid sequence: CASSSGLAGGREQFF. J is TRBJ2-1 and V is TRBV11-1, with 16 bases that match TRBD2. Germline CDR1 SGHAT, CDR2 FQDESV (reference sequence). Trimming removed 4 bases from V and 10 bases from J; junction bases left unmatched: 4. CDR3 size: 15 residues.

This clonotype occurred many times. This chain uses TRBV9 with TRBJ1-2; 9 nucleotides match TRBD1. Germline V gives CDR1 SGDLS, CDR2 YYNGEE. With 3 bases clipped from V and 4 bases from J, the junction kept 16 bases outside the gene matches. There are 18 residues in the CDR3. CDR3 DNA: TGTGCCAGCAGCGAAGCTGCCGGGACAGGGAAACTTAGCTATGGCTACACCTTC. Translated: CASSEAAGTGKLSYGYTF.

Ten or more counts support this clonotype. V usage is TRBV27 and J usage is TRBJ2-3, with TRBD1 identical over 9 bases. This CDR3 has 14 amino acids. From germline, CDR1 is MNHEY and CDR2 SMNVEV (reference sequence). Trimming took 5 bases from V and 7 from J; bases not matched to a gene: 7. The CDR3 DNA follows: TGTGCCAGCAGTAGGACAGGGGAGGGCAATACGCAGTATTTT. Residues: CASSRTGEGNTQYF.

The chain couples TRBV4-2 to TRBJ2-7; TRBD2 agrees at 13 bases. Germline CDR1 and CDR2: LGHNA and YNFKEQ. The CDR3 totals 16 residues. J was trimmed by 2 bases and V by 3 bases; bases with no gene match: 4. CDR3 loop: CASSQGLAGWTYEQYF. The CDR3, as DNA: TGTGCCAGCAGCCAGGGACTAGCGGGGTGGACCTACGAGCAGTACTTC.

This clonotype has ten or more counts. This chain uses TRBV20-1 with TRBJ2-7; D might be TRBD1 (6 bases). V was cut by 6 bases and J by 6 bases, with 21 bases left in between. CDR3 size: 14 residues. Germline-derived CDR1 and CDR2 are DFQATT and SNEGSKA (reference sequence). The CDR3 sequence is CSALPGHRSSEQYF. The CDR3 bases are TGCAGTGCGTTGCCGGGACACCGAAGCTCCGAGCAGTACTTC.

This clonotype was seen repeatedly, ten times or more. This chain joins TRBV5-6 and TRBJ2-1; 8 bases are a match to TRBD1. The V gene's germline CDR1 is SGHDT and CDR2 YYEEEE. Trimming at V came to 3 bases and at J to 0 bases, leaving 2 bases not matched to a gene. The CDR3 covers 15 residues. The CDR3 sequence is CASSYTGGSYNEQFF. In nucleotides, the CDR3 is TGTGCCAGCAGCTATACAGGGGGCTCCTACAATGAGCAGTTCTTC.